This T cell receptor (beta chain) came from a study of a mutant IDH1 vaccine in newly diagnosed glioma. For the study at large: Vaccinations, eight in total, occurred in weeks 1, 3, 5, 7, 11, 15, 19, 23. Of the patients given treatment, around 60% were male and approximately 40% were female, and a mean age of roughly 40 years was recorded. Most patients had received both radiotherapy and temozolomide, the prior options being radiotherapy, temozolomide, or both.

The germline V gene encodes CDR1 SQVTM and CDR2 ANQGSEA. The V end lost 4 bases, the J end lost 0 bases, and 10 bases lay between the germline ends. This CDR3 is 14 amino acids long. The count of this clone is one. Its antigen is as yet unknown. Study outcomes and limitations: Immune responses induced by vaccination arose in about 93% of the patients.

Sequencing was performed with immunoSEQ multiplex PCR; in TCRdb, only in-frame clones are kept and a portion is missing. The table has more than 50,000 clones, roughly 80% seen once. Sample time point: week 11, during vaccination. A single vaccine dose contained 300 ug of mutant IDH1 20-mer peptide, and topical imiquimod was used with it. The sequencing used PBMCs, collected from a glioma patient whose treatment included an IDH1 peptide vaccine. This chain uses TRBV29-1 with TRBJ1-3; D unclear. The clonotype originates from a man aged 45-65 years with glioma. The CDR3 here is CSVGVESSGNTIYF. The DNA of the CDR3 is TGCAGCGTTGGAGTGGAGAGCTCTGGAAACACCATATATTTT.